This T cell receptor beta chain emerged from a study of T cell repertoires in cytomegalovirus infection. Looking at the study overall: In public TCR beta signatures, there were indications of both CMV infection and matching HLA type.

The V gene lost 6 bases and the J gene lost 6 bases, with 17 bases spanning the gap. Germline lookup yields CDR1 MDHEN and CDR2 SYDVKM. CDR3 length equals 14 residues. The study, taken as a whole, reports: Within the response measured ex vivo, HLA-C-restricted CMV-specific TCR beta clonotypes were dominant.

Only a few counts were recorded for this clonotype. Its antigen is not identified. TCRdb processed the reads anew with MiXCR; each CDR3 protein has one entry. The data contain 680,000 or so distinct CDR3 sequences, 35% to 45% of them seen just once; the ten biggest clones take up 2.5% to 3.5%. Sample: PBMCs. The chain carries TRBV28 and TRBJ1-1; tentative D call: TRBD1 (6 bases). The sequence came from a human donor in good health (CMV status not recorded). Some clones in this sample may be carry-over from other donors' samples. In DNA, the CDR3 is TGTGCCAGCAGACCCCTGGGGGCATCTTCTGAAGCTTTCTTT. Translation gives CASRPLGASSEAFF.